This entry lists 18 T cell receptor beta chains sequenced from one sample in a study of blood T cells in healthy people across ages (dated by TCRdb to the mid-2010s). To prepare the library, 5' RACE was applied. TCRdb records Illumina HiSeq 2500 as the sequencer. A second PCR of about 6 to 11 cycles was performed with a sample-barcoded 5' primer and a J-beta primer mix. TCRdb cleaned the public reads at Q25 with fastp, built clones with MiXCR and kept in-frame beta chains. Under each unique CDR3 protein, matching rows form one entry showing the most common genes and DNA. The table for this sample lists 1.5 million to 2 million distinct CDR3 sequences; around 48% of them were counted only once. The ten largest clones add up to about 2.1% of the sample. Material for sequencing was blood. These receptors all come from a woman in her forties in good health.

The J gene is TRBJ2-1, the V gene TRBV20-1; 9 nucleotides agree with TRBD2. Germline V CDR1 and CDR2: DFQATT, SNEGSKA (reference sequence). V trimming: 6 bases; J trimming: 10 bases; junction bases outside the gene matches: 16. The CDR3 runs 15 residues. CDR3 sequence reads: CSASTFGGGAREQFF. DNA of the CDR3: TGCAGTGCCAGTACCTTTGGCGGGGGGGCGAGAGAGCAGTTCTTC.

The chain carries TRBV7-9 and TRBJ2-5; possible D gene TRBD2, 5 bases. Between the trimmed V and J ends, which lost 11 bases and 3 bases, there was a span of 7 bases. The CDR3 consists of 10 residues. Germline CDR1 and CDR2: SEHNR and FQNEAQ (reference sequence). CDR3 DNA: TGTGCCGGAGGAGAAGAGACCCAGTACTTC. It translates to CAGGEETQYF.

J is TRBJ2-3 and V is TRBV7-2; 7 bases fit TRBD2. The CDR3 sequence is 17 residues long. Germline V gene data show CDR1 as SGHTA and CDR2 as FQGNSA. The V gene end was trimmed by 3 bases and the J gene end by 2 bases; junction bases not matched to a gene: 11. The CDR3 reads CASSLERGSDVTDTQYF. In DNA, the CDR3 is TGTGCCAGCAGCTTGGAGCGGGGCTCCGACGTCACAGATACGCAGTATTTT.

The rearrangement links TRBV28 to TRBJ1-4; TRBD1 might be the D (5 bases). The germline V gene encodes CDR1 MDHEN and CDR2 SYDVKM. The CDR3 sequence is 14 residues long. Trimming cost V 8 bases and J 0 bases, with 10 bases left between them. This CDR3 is CASYGTPTNEKLFF. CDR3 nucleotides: TGTGCCAGCTACGGGACGCCAACTAATGAAAAACTGTTTTTT.

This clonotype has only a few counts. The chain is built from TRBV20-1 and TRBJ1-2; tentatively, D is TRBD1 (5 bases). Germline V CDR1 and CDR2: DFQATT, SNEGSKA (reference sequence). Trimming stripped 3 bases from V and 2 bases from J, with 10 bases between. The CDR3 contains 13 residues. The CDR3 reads CSARAGQNYGYTF. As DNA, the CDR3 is TGCAGTGCTAGGGCGGGGCAAAACTATGGCTACACCTTC.

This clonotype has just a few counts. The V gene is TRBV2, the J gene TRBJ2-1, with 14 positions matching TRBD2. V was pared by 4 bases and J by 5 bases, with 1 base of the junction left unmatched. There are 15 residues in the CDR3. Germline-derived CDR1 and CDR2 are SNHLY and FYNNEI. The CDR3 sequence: CASSGTSGGNNEQFF. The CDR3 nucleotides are TGTGCCAGCAGTGGGACTAGCGGGGGGAACAATGAGCAGTTCTTC.

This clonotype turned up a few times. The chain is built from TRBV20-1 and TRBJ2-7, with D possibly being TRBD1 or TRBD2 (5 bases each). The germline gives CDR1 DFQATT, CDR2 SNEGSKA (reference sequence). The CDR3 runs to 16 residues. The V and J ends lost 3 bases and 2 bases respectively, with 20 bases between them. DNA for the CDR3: TGCAGTGCTAGTCCTGCCGGGACCTTAACACCCTACGAGCAGTACTTC. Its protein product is CSASPAGTLTPYEQYF.

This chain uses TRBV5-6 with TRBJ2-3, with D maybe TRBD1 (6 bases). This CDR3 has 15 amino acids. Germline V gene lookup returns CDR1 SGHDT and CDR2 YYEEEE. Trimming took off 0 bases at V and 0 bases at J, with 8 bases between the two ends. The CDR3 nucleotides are TGTGCCAGCAGCTTGGTGGACAGAAGCACAGATACGCAGTATTTT. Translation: CASSLVDRSTDTQYF.

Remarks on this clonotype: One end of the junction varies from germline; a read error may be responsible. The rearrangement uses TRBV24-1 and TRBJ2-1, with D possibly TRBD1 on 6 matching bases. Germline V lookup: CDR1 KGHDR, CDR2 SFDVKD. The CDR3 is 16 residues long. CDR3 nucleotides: TGTGTCACCAGTGATTCGCAGGGGAAAGGATACAATGAGCAGTTCTTC. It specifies CVTSDSQGKGYNEQFF.

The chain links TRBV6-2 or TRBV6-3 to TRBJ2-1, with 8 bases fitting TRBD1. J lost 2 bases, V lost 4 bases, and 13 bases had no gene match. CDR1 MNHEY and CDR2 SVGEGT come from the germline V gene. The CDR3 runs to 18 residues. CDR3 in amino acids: CASSSDRGRGRTYNEQFF. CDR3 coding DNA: TGTGCCAGCAGTTCAGACAGGGGCCGGGGGAGAACCTACAATGAGCAGTTCTTC.

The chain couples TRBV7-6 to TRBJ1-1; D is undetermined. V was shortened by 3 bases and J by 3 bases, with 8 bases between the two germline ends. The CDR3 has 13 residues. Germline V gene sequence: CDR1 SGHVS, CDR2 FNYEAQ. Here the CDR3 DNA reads TGTGCCAGCAGCTTCCAGAGTTACACTGAAGCTTTCTTT. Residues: CASSFQSYTEAFF.

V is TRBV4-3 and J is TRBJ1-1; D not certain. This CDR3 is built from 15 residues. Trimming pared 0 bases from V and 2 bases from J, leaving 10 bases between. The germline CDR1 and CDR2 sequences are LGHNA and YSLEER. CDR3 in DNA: TGCGCCAGCAGCCAAGATTTGGCCAGAAACACTGAAGCTTTCTTT. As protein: CASSQDLARNTEAFF.

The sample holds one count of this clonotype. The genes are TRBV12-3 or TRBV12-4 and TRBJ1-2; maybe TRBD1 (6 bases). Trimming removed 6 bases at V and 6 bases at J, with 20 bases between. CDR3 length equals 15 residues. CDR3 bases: TGTGCCAGCAGATTTCAACAGGGCCTAGAACATGGCTACACCTTC. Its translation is CASRFQQGLEHGYTF.

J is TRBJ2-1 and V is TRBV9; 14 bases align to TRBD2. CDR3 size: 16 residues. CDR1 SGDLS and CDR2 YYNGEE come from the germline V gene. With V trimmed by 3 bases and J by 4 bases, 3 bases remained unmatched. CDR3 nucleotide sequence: TGTGCCAGCAGCGCGACTAGCGGGGGGGGTTACAATGAGCAGTTCTTC. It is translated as CASSATSGGGYNEQFF.

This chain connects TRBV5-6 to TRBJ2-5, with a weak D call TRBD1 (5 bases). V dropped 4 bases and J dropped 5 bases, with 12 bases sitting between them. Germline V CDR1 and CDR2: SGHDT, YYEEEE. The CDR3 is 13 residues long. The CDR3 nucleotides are TGTGCCAGCAGCGCCAGACAGTGGGAGACCCAGTACTTC. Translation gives CASSARQWETQYF. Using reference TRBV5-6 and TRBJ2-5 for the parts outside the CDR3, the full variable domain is DAGVTQSPTHLIKTRGQQVTLRCSPKSGHDTVSWYQQALGQGPQFIFQYYEEEERQRGNFPDRFSGHQFPNYSSELNVNALLLGDSALYLCASSARQWETQYFGPGTRLLVL.

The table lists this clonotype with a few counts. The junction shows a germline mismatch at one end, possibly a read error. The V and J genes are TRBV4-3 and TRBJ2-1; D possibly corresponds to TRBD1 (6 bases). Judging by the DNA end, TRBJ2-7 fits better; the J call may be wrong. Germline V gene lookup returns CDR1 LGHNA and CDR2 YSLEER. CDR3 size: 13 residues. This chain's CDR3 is CASSQDSYNEQYF. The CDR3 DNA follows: TGTGCCAGCAGCCAGGACAGTTACAATGAGCAGTACTTC.

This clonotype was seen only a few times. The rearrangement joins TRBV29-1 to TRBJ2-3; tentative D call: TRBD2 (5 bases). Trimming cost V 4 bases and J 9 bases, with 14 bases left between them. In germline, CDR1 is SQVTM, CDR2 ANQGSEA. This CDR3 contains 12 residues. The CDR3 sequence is CSVGEGVGTQYF. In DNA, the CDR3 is TGCAGCGTTGGCGAGGGCGTTGGCACGCAGTATTTT.

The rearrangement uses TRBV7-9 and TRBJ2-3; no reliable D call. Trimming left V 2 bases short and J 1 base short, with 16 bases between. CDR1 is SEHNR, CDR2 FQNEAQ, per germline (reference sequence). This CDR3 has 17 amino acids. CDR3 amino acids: CASSLRQAYERTDTQYF. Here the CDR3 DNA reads TGTGCCAGCAGCTTAAGGCAGGCCTACGAACGCACAGATACGCAGTATTTT.